This is a list of T cell receptor beta chains from one sample in a study of blood T cell repertoires in COVID-19. Measured with immunoSEQ multiplex PCR; TCRdb has only the in-frame clones, and not every one. Here the sample spans more than 200,000 clones, approximately 90% being singletons. Material: peripheral blood. The receptors here all came from a man between 18 and 29 years old with active or convalescent COVID-19. Both conserved end residues are part of each CDR3. Fields, in order: J gene, clone size, D gene, V gene, CDR3 protein, CDR3 DNA. The D gene is left open where the match is weak. Expanded clones are given a class, and other clones once, few, many or no size at all.

>TRBJ1-5|.|TRBD1|TRBV5-6
CASSSSGQLYQPQHF
TGTGCCAGCAGCTCGTCGGGACAGCTCTATCAGCCCCAGCATTTT
>TRBJ1-1|.|.|TRBV5-1
CASSLGAGEAFF
TGCGCCAGCAGCTTGGGAGCGGGTGAAGCTTTCTTT
>TRBJ2-5|once|.|TRBV5-1
CASSPSTSLETQYF
TGCGCCAGCAGCCCTTCGACTAGTTTAGAGACCCAGTACTTC
>TRBJ2-2|once|.|TRBV9
CASRATYGTGELFF
TGTGCCAGCAGAGCAACTTATGGCACCGGGGAGCTGTTTTTT
>TRBJ2-7|.|.|TRBV5-1
CASSLQLGPHYEQYF
TGCGCCAGCAGCTTGCAACTAGGGCCCCATTACGAGCAGTACTTC
>TRBJ2-1|.|.|TRBV15
CATSRPQWGGDEQFF
TGTGCCACCAGCAGACCCCAATGGGGAGGCGATGAGCAGTTCTTC
>TRBJ2-7|.|TRBD2|TRBV7-2
CASSLRGNEQYF
TGTGCCAGCAGCTTGCGGGGGAATGAGCAGTACTTC
>TRBJ1-5|.|TRBD1|TRBV11-2
CASSLVRGRNQPQHF
TGTGCCAGCAGCTTAGTCAGGGGGCGGAATCAGCCCCAGCATTTT
>TRBJ2-2|.|.|TRBV7-8
CASSRGLVSSGELFF
TGTGCCAGCAGCCGAGGTCTAGTCAGCTCCGGGGAGCTGTTTTTT
>TRBJ2-2|.|.|TRBV11-3
CASSLDRTGELFF
TGTGCCAGCAGCTTAGATCGAACAGGGGAGCTGTTTTTT
>TRBJ2-1|.|TRBD1|TRBV19
CASSIPGQGTAQFF
TGTGCCAGTAGTATCCCTGGACAGGGGACGGCGCAGTTCTTC
>TRBJ2-3|.|.|TRBV9
CASSVAGDGSTDTQYF
TGTGCCAGCAGCGTAGCAGGGGATGGAAGCACAGATACGCAGTATTTT
>TRBJ2-1|.|TRBD2|TRBV7-3
CASSRTRVAGGSYNEQFF
TGTGCCAGCAGCCGAACCAGGGTAGCGGGGGGGTCGTACAATGAGCAGTTCTTC
>TRBJ2-3|.|.|TRBV5-1
CASSSGLPTDTQYF
TGCGCCAGCAGCTCCGGACTACCGACAGATACGCAGTATTTT
>TRBJ1-5|.|.|TRBV6-2/TRBV6-3
CASSYRRQPQHF
TGTGCCAGCAGTTACAGGAGGCAGCCCCAGCATTTT
>TRBJ1-1|.|TRBD1|TRBV7-2
CASAWTGVNTEAFF
TGTGCCAGCGCCTGGACAGGGGTTAACACTGAAGCTTTCTTT
>TRBJ1-6|once|.|TRBV7-2
CASSFSQGNVYNSPLHF
TGTGCCAGCAGCTTCAGTCAGGGAAACGTCTATAATTCACCCCTCCACTTT
>TRBJ2-1|.|TRBD1|TRBV12-3/TRBV12-4
CASSFWGQGEKFF
TGTGCCAGCAGTTTCTGGGGACAGGGAGAAAAGTTCTTC
>TRBJ2-2|.|TRBD2|TRBV7-3
CASSLAGGSNTGELFF
TGTGCCAGCAGTTTAGCGGGAGGATCGAACACCGGGGAGCTGTTTTTT
>TRBJ2-2|.|TRBD2|TRBV11-2
CASSLAGGPDTGELFF
TGTGCCAGCAGCTTAGCGGGGGGGCCGGACACCGGGGAGCTGTTTTTT
>TRBJ1-1|.|.|TRBV6-5
CASSWGRGGFTEAFF
TGTGCCAGCAGCTGGGGACGGGGGGGATTCACTGAAGCTTTCTTT
>TRBJ1-5|.|.|TRBV3-1/TRBV3-2
CASSPEVGRPQHF
TGTGCCAGCAGCCCCGAAGTGGGGAGGCCCCAGCATTTT
>TRBJ2-1|.|TRBD2|TRBV28
CASSVPRVIAGDYNEQFF
TGTGCCAGCAGTGTCCCCAGGGTCATAGCGGGCGATTACAATGAGCAGTTCTTC
>TRBJ2-7|.|.|TRBV7-7
CASSLAETGGYEQYF
TGTGCCAGCAGCTTAGCGGAGACAGGTGGCTACGAGCAGTACTTC
>TRBJ2-7|.|.|TRBV5-8
CASSLPGGETSYEQYF
TGTGCCAGCAGCTTGCCCGGCGGCGAGACTTCATACGAGCAGTACTTC
>TRBJ2-3|.|.|TRBV3-1/TRBV3-2
CASSRTADTQYF
TGTGCCAGCAGCCGGACAGCGGATACGCAGTATTTT
>TRBJ2-1|.|.|TRBV24-1
CATSDSPINEQFF
TGTGCCACCAGTGATTCGCCTATCAATGAGCAGTTCTTC
>TRBJ1-1|.|TRBD1|TRBV5-4
CASSYRQGKAFF
TGTGCCAGCAGCTATCGACAGGGGAAAGCTTTCTTT
>TRBJ1-2|.|TRBD1|TRBV9
CASSVADRGETNNYGYTF
TGTGCCAGCAGCGTAGCGGACAGGGGGGAAACAAATAACTATGGCTACACCTTC
>TRBJ1-2|.|TRBD1|TRBV4-3
CASSRGTGRDYGYTF
TGCGCCAGCAGCCGAGGGACAGGGAGGGACTATGGCTACACCTTC
>TRBJ1-1|.|TRBD1|TRBV28
CASRLDTTGAGTEAFF
TGTGCCAGCAGACTTGACACGACAGGGGCGGGCACTGAAGCTTTCTTT
>TRBJ1-3|.|.|TRBV9
CASSPDSEGSGNTIYF
TGTGCCAGCAGCCCTGACTCGGAGGGCTCTGGAAACACCATATATTTT
>TRBJ1-2|.|.|TRBV25-1
CASADTLYGYTF
TGTGCCAGCGCGGACACCCTCTATGGCTACACCTTC
>TRBJ2-7|.|TRBD2|TRBV11-3
CASSFAGEGYEQYF
TGTGCCAGCAGCTTTGCGGGAGAAGGATACGAGCAGTACTTC
>TRBJ1-6|.|.|TRBV5-6
CASSFEDRLNSPLHF
TGTGCCAGCAGCTTTGAGGACAGACTAAATTCACCCCTCCACTTT
>TRBJ2-5|.|TRBD2|TRBV15
CATSSSRLAGVETQYF
TGTGCCACCAGCAGTTCAAGACTAGCGGGAGTAGAGACCCAGTACTTC
>TRBJ1-2|.|.|TRBV6-2/TRBV6-3
CASSLPDSPPGGYTF
TGTGCCAGCAGCCTTCCCGACAGCCCTCCCGGAGGCTACACCTTC
>TRBJ1-2|.|TRBD1|TRBV7-9
CASSLEARGNYGYTF
TGTGCCAGCAGCTTAGAGGCCAGGGGGAACTATGGCTACACCTTC
>TRBJ2-5|.|.|TRBV3-1/TRBV3-2
CASSQDRLAQYF
TGTGCCAGCAGCCAAGATCGACTAGCCCAGTACTTC
>TRBJ2-1|.|.|TRBV18
CASSLSLSYEQFF
TGTGCCAGCTCACTATCTCTATCCTATGAGCAGTTCTTC
>TRBJ2-7|few|TRBD1|TRBV5-6
CASSRGQSYEQYF
TGTGCCAGCAGCCGGGGACAGAGTTACGAGCAGTACTTC
>TRBJ1-2|.|.|TRBV19
CASSMSLHGYTF
TGTGCCAGTAGTATGAGCCTACATGGCTACACCTTC
>TRBJ1-5|.|TRBD1|TRBV2
CASRPGQGTQPQHF
TGTGCCAGCAGGCCCGGACAGGGCACTCAGCCCCAGCATTTT
>TRBJ1-3|.|TRBD1|TRBV7-3
CASSAGQGDTIYF
TGTGCCAGCAGCGCGGGACAGGGGGACACCATATATTTT
>TRBJ1-5|.|.|TRBV10-3
CAISESQGNQPQHF
TGTGCCATCAGTGAGTCGCAGGGCAATCAGCCCCAGCATTTT
>TRBJ1-1|.|TRBD1|TRBV27
CASTSPGTGNTEAFF
TGTGCCAGCACCTCCCCCGGGACAGGGAACACTGAAGCTTTCTTT
>TRBJ2-7|.|.|TRBV3-1/TRBV3-2
CASSQNGLYEQYF
TGTGCCAGCAGCCAAAACGGTTTATACGAGCAGTACTTC
>TRBJ2-1|.|.|TRBV12-5
CASGLFLEEQFF
TGTGCTAGTGGTTTATTCCTAGAGGAGCAGTTCTTC
>TRBJ2-2|.|.|TRBV30
CAFQYTGELFF
TGTGCCTTCCAGTACACCGGGGAGCTGTTTTTT
>TRBJ1-4|once|TRBD1|TRBV3-1/TRBV3-2
CASSQRQGGEKLFF
TGTGCCAGCAGCCAACGACAGGGGGGAGAAAAACTGTTTTTT